One sample yielded the 11 T cell receptor beta chains listed below, sequenced in a study of T cell responses to AZD1222 COVID-19 vaccine. The method was immunoSEQ multiplex PCR; TCRdb's version includes in-frame clones alone and lacks a portion of them. The sample carries around 120,000 clones, approximately 84% recorded once. The sequencing used peripheral blood, collected on day 0 of AZD1222 vaccination. The receptors derive from an adult in good health.

The chain joins TRBV7-3 to TRBJ2-2; D perhaps matches TRBD2 (5 bases). The CDR3 has 15 amino acids. Germline V gene data show CDR1 as SGHTA and CDR2 as FQGTGA. The ends were cut back, 1 base at V and 13 bases at J, with 19 bases in the middle. CDR3 residues: CASSLIASSINLLFF. Here the CDR3 DNA reads TGTGCCAGCAGCTTAATAGCTAGCAGCATCAACCTGCTGTTTTTT. Variable domain in full (rest from reference TRBV7-3 and TRBJ2-2): GAGVSQTPSNKVTEKGKYVELRCDPISGHTALYWYRQSLGQGPEFLIYFQGTGAADDSGLPNDRFFAVRPEGSVSTLKIQRTERGDSAVYLCASSLIASSINLLFFGEGSRLTVL.

CDR3 DNA: TGTGCCAGTAGTCCAGACGGGACAGCTTATAGCAATCAGCCCCAGCATTTT. Protein sequence: CASSPDGTAYSNQPQHF. V is TRBV19 and J is TRBJ1-5; 7 bases align to TRBD1. The CDR3 contains 17 residues. The germline gives CDR1 LNHDA, CDR2 SQIVND (reference sequence). V gave up 5 bases and J gave up 0 bases; unmatched junction bases: 10.

CDR3 sequence reads: CASSFGTASYEQYF. The CDR3 coding sequence is TGTGCCAGCAGTTTTGGGACAGCCTCCTACGAGCAGTACTTC. V gene TRBV27 combines with J gene TRBJ2-7; 7 bases line up with TRBD1. J lost 0 bases, V lost 3 bases, and 2 bases had no gene match. Germline lookup yields CDR1 MNHEY and CDR2 SMNVEV (reference sequence). The CDR3 consists of 14 residues.

V usage is TRBV19 and J usage is TRBJ2-2; D ambiguous. Deletions cut 9 bases from V and 0 bases from J, with 8 bases between. The CDR3 is 13 amino acids. Germline CDR1 is LNHDA and CDR2 is SQIVND (reference sequence). The CDR3 nucleotides read TGTGCCAGCGCCAATCCGAACACCGGGGAGCTGTTTTTT. This translates into CASANPNTGELFF.

The chain employs TRBV5-6 and TRBJ2-7; D is undetermined. V lost 3 bases to trimming and J lost 2 bases, with 9 bases between them. CDR1 and CDR2 from the germline V gene are SGHDT and YYEEEE. The CDR3 spans 13 residues. The CDR3 DNA reads as TGTGCCAGCAGCTGGACGGCAGCCTACGAGCAGTACTTC. Translating gives CASSWTAAYEQYF.

This clone was observed a handful of times. This chain joins TRBV28 and TRBJ1-1; 9 nucleotides match TRBD1. Germline V CDR1 and CDR2: MDHEN, SYDVKM. The V segment lost 6 bases and the J segment 2 bases; nucleotides outside the gene matches: 10. This CDR3 comprises 16 residues. The CDR3 loop reads CASSPRGQGINTEAFF. CDR3 nucleotide sequence: TGTGCCAGCAGCCCGCGGGGACAGGGTATCAACACTGAAGCTTTCTTT.

V gene TRBV28 combines with J gene TRBJ1-3, with D possibly matching TRBD1 (5 bases). CDR3 size: 17 residues. Germline V lookup: CDR1 MDHEN, CDR2 SYDVKM. Trimming took off 0 bases at V and 0 bases at J, with 12 bases between the two ends. The CDR3 loop reads CASSLWGEGVSGNTIYF. The DNA for the CDR3 is TGTGCCAGCAGTTTATGGGGGGAGGGCGTCTCTGGAAACACCATATATTTT.

The chain carries TRBV28 and TRBJ2-7; maybe TRBD1 (6 bases). With 6 bases removed from V and 2 bases from J, the gap between germline ends came to 8 bases. This CDR3 is 12 amino acids long. Germline CDR1 is MDHEN and CDR2 is SYDVKM. The DNA of the CDR3 is TGTGCCAGCAGGGGGGCCCCCTACGAGCAGTACTTC. Translation: CASRGAPYEQYF.

The rearrangement joins TRBV3-1 (or the pseudogene TRBV3-2) to TRBJ2-7, with TRBD2 matching 10 bases. V lost 8 bases to trimming and J lost 6 bases; unmatched junction nucleotides: 7. There are 13 residues in the CDR3. CDR1 is LGHDT, CDR2 YNNKEL, per germline (reference sequence). As DNA, the CDR3 is TGTGCCAGCGGGCTAGCGGGAGCTGGCGAGCAGTACTTC. Its translation is CASGLAGAGEQYF.

The J gene is TRBJ2-3, the V gene TRBV9, with 11 bases identical to TRBD1. Germline assignment: CDR1 SGDLS and CDR2 YYNGEE. The CDR3 is 20 residues long. After removal of 4 bases from V and 0 bases from J, the junction contained 16 bases not matched to a gene. CDR3 sequence reads: CASSPRTGGSPGTSTDTQYF. The CDR3 DNA reads as TGTGCCAGCAGCCCCCGGACAGGGGGCTCCCCCGGGACTAGCACAGATACGCAGTATTTT.

The chain employs TRBV7-2 and TRBJ2-3, with 9 bases that match TRBD1. Unmatched junction bases numbered 8, after V lost 5 bases and J lost 5 bases. The germline CDR1 and CDR2 sequences are SGHTA and FQGNSA. CDR3 length: 15 residues. The CDR3 region has the DNA TGTGCCAGCAGCCTCACAGGGGGCGCGGGAGATACGCAGTATTTT. Amino acid sequence: CASSLTGGAGDTQYF.